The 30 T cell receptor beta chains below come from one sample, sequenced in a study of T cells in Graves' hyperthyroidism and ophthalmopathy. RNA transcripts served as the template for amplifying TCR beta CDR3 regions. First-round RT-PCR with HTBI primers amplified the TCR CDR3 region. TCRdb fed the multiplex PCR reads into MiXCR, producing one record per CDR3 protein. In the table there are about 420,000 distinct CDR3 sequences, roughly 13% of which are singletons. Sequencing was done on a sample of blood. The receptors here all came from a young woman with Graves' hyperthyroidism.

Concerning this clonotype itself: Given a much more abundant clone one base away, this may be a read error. CDR3 in DNA: TGTGCCAGCAGTTTATCGATCGCTCCGGGGACGAACACTGAAGCTTTCTTT. Residues: CASSLSIAPGTNTEAFF. The J gene is TRBJ1-1, the V gene TRBV27; possibly TRBD1 for D (5 bases). Trimming shortened V by 0 bases and J by 1 base, and 15 bases separated the two germline ends. The CDR3 is made up of 17 amino acids. The V gene's germline CDR1 is MNHEY and CDR2 SMNVEV (reference sequence).

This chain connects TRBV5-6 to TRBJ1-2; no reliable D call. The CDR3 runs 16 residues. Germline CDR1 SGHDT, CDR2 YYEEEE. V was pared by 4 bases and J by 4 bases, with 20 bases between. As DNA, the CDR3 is TGTGCCAGCAGCCCTGCCCCCGGCCAGGTTGGCTATGGCTACACCTTC. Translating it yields CASSPAPGQVGYGYTF. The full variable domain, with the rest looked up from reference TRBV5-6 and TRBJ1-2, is DAGVTQSPTHLIKTRGQQVTLRCSPKSGHDTVSWYQQALGQGPQFIFQYYEEEERQRGNFPDRFSGHQFPNYSSELNVNALLLGDSALYLCASSPAPGQVGYGYTFGSGTRLTVV.

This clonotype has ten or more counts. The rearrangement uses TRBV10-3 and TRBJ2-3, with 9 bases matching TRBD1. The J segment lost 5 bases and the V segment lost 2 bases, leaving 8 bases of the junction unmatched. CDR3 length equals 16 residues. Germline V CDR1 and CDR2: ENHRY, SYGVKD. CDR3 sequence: CAISEISGQGKDTQYF. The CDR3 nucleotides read TGTGCCATCAGTGAGATATCGGGACAGGGCAAAGATACGCAGTATTTT.

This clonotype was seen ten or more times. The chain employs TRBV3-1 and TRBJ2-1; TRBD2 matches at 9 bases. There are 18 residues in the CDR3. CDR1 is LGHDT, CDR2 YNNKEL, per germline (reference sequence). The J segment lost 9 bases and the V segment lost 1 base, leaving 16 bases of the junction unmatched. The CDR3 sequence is CASSQVSGLGTSFGEQFF. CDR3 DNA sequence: TGTGCCAGCAGCCAAGTATCGGGGCTTGGGACTAGCTTTGGTGAGCAGTTCTTC.

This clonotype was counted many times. This CDR3 reads CAWSDNSNQPQHF. For the CDR3, the DNA is TGTGCCTGGAGCGACAATAGCAATCAGCCCCAGCATTTT. The V and J genes are TRBV30 and TRBJ1-5; D is uncertain. V gave up 3 bases and J gave up 0 bases, with 6 bases separating them. The CDR3 is 13 amino acids. Germline V gives CDR1 GTSNPN, CDR2 SVGIG (reference sequence). Drawing the rest from reference TRBV30 and TRBJ1-5, the complete variable domain is SQTIHQWPATLVQPVGSPLSLECTVEGTSNPNLYWYRQAAGRGLQLLFYSVGIGQISSEVPQNLSASRPQDRQFILSSKKLLLSDSGFYLCAWSDNSNQPQHFGDGTRLSIL.

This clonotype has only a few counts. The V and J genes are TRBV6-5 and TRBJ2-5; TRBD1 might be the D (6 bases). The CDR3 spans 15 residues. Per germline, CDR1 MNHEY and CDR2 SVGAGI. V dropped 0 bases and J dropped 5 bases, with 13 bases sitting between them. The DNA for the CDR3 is TGTGCCAGCAGTTACTCGGGGGCGCCCGGGGAGACCCAGTACTTC. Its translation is CASSYSGAPGETQYF.

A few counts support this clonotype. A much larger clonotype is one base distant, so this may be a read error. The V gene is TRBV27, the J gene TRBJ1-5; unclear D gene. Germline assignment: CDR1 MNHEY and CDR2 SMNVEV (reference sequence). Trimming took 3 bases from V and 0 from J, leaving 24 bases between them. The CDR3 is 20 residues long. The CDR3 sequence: CASSFWQPHLPSYSNQPQHF. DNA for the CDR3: TGTGCCAGCAGTTTTTGGCAGCCCCACCTTCCGAGCTATAGCAATCAGCCCCAGCATTTT.

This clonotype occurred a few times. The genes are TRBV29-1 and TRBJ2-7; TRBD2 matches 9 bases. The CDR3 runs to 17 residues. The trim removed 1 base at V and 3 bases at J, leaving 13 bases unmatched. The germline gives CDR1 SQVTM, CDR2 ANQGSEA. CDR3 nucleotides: TGCAGCGTTGAAGTCCCGGGGTGTAGCGGGAGAATCTACGAGCAGTACTTC. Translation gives CSVEVPGCSGRIYEQYF.

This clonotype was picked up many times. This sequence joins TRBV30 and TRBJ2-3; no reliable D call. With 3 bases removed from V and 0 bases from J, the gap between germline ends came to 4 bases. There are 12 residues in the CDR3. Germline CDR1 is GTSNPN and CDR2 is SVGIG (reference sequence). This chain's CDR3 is CAWSPSTDTQYF. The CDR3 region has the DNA TGTGCCTGGAGCCCCAGCACAGATACGCAGTATTTT.

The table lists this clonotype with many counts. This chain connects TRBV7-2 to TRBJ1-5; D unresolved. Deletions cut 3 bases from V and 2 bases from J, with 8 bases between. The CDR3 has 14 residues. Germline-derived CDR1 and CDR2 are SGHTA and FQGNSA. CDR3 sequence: CASSFRKGNQPQHF. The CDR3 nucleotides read TGTGCCAGCAGCTTTCGTAAGGGCAATCAGCCCCAGCATTTT.

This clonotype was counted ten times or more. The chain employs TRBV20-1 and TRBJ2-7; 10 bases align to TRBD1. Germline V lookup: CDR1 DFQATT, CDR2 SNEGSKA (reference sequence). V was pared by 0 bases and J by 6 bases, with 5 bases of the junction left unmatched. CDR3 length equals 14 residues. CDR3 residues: CSAREGQGWGEQYF. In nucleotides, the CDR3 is TGCAGTGCTAGAGAGGGACAGGGGTGGGGCGAGCAGTACTTC.

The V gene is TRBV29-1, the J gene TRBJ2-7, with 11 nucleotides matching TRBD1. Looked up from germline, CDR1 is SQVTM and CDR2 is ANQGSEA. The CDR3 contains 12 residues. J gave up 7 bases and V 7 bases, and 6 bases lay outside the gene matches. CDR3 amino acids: CSGGQGAGEQYF. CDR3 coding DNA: TGCAGCGGCGGACAGGGGGCGGGTGAGCAGTACTTC.

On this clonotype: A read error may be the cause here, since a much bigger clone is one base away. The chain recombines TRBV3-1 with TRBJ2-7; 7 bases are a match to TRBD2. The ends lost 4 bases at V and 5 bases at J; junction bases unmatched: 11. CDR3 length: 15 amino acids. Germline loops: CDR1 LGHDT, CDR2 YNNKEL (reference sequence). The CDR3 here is CASSPGGTTRDEQYF. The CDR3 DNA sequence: TGTGCCAGCAGCCCAGGTGGGACTACCAGGGACGAGCAGTACTTC.

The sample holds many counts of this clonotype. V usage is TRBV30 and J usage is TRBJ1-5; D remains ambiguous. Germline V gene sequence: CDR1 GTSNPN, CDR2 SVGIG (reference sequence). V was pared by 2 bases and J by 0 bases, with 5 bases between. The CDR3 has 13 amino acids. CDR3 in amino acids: CAWSWSSNQPQHF. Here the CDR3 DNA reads TGTGCCTGGAGTTGGAGTAGCAATCAGCCCCAGCATTTT.

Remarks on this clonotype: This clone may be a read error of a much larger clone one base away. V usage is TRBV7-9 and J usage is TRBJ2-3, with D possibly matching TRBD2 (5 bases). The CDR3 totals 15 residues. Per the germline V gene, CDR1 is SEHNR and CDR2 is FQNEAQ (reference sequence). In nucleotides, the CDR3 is TGTGCCAGCAGCTACCGATGGGGAGCCACAGATACGCAGTGTTTT. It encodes CASSYRWGATDTQCF.

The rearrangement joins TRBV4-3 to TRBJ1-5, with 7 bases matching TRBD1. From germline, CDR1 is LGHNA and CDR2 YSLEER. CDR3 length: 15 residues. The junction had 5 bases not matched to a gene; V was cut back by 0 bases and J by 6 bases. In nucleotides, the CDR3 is TGCGCCAGCAGCCAAGATATCCAGGGGGGTCAGCCCCAGCATTTT. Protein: CASSQDIQGGQPQHF.

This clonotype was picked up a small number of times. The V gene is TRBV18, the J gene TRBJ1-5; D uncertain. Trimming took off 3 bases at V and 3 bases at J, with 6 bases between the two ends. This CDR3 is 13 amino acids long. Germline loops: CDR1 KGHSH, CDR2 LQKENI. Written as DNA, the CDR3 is TGTGCCAGCTCACCTGGAGACAATCAGCCCCAGCATTTT. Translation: CASSPGDNQPQHF.

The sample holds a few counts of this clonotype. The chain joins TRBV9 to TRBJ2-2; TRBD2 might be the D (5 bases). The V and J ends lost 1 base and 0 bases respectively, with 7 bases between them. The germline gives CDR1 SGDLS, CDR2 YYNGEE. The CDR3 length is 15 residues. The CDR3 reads CASSVLDSNTGELFF. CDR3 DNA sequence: TGTGCCAGCAGCGTACTGGACTCGAACACCGGGGAGCTGTTTTTT.

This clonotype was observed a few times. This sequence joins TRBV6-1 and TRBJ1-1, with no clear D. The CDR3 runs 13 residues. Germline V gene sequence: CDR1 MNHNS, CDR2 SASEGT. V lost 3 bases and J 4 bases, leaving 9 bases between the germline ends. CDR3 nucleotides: TGTGCCAGCAGTGAGGACGGAATCACTGAAGCTTTCTTT. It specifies CASSEDGITEAFF.

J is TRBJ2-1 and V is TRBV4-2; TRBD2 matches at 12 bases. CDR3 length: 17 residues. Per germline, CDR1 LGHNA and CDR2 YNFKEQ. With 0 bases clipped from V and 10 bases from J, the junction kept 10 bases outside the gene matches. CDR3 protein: CASSQEASGGGLREQFF. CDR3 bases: TGTGCCAGCAGCCAAGAGGCTAGCGGGGGGGGGCTTAGGGAGCAGTTCTTC.

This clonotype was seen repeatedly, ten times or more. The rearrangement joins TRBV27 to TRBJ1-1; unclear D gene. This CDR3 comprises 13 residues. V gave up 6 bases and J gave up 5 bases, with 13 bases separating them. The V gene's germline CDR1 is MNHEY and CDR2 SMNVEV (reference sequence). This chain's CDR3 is CASSPTLITEAFF. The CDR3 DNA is TGTGCCAGCAGCCCGACATTGATAACTGAAGCTTTCTTT.

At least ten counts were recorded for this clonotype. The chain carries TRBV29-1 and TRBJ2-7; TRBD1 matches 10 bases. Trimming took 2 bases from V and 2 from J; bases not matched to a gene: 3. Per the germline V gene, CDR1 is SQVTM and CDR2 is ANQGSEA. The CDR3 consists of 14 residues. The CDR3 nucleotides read TGCAGCGTTGAATCCGGACAGGGGGCCTACGAGCAGTACTTC. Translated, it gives CSVESGQGAYEQYF.

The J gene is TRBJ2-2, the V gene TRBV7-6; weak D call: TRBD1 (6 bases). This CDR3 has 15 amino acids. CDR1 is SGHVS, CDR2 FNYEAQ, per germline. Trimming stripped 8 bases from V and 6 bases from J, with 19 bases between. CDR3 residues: CASRSGTFVPGELFF. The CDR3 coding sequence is TGTGCCAGCCGAAGTGGGACATTTGTACCCGGGGAGCTGTTTTTT.

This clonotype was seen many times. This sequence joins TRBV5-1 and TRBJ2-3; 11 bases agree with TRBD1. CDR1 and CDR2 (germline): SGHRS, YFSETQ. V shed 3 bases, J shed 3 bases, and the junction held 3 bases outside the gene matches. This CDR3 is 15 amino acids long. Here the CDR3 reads CASSSGQGATDTQYF. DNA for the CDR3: TGCGCCAGCAGCTCAGGACAGGGGGCAACAGATACGCAGTATTTT.

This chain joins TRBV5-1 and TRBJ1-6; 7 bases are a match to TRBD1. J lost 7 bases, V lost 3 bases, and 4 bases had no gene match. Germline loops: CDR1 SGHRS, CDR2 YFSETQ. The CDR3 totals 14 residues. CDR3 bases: TGCGCCAGCAGCTACGGGACAGTCAATTCACCCCTCCACTTT. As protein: CASSYGTVNSPLHF.

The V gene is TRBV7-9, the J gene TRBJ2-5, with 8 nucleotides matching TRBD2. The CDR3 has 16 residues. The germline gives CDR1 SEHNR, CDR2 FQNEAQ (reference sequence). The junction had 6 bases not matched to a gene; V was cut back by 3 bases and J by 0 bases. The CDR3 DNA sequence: TGTGCCAGCAGCTTTCGGTCGGGAGGGTACCAAGAGACCCAGTACTTC. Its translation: CASSFRSGGYQETQYF.

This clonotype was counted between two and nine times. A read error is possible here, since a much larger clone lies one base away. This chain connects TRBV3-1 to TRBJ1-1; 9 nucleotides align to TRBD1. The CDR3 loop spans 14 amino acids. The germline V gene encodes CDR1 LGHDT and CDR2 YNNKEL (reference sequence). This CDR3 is CASSPGTGNTETFF. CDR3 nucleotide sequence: TGTGCCAGCAGCCCTGGGACAGGGAACACTGAAACTTTCTTT.

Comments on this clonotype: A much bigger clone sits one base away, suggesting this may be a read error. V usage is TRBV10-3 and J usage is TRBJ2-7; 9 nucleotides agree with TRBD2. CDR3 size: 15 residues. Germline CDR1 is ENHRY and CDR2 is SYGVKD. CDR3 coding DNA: TGTGCCACCAGTGAGTCGAATCTCAGCGGGAGGGAGCAGTACTTC. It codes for CATSESNLSGREQYF.

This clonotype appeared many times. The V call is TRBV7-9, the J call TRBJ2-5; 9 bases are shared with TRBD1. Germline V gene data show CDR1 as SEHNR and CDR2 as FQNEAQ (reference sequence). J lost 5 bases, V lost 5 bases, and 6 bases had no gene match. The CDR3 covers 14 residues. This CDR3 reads CASSPGTGMETQYF. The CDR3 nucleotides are TGTGCCAGCAGCCCCGGGACAGGGATGGAGACCCAGTACTTC.

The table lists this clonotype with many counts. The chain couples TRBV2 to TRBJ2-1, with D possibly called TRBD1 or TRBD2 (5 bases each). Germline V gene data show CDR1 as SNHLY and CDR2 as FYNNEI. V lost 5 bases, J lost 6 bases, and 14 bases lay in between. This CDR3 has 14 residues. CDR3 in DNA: TGTGCCAGCAGTTACTCGGGACGGCTCAATGAGCAGTTCTTC. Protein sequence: CASSYSGRLNEQFF.